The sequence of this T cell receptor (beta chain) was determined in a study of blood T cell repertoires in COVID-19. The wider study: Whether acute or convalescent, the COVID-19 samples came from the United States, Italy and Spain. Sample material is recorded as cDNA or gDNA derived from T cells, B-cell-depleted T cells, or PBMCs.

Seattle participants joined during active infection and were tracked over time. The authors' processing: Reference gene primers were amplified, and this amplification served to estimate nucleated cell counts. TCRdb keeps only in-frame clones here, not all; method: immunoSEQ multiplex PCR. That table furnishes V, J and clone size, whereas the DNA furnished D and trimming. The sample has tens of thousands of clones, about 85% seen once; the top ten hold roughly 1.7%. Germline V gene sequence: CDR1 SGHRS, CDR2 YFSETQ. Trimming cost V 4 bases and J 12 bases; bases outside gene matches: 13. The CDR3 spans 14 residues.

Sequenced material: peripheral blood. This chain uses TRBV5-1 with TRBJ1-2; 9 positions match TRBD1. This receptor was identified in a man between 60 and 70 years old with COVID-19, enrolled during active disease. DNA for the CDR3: TGCGCCAGCAGCCTGGACGGACAGGGGTGGAGGAACACCTTC. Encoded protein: CASSLDGQGWRNTF.